The rows below give T cell receptor beta chains drawn from one sample of a study of T cells in Graves' hyperthyroidism and ophthalmopathy. Via MiXCR, TCRdb re-called the multiplex PCR reads, giving one row per CDR3 protein. The sample has roughly 420,000 distinct CDR3 sequences, roughly 13% seen once. The sample taken for sequencing was blood. These receptors originate from a woman aged 18-35 years with Graves' hyperthyroidism. Each CDR3 is given with its conserved first and last residue. Fields, in order: clone size, J gene, V gene, D gene, CDR3 DNA, CDR3 protein. D genes are given only for firm matches. For some rows the clone size is stated as once, few or many, or as a class when expanded; others skip it.

abundance: NA
j_gene: TRBJ1-2
v_gene: TRBV4-1
d_gene: TRBD1
CDR3nt: TGCGCCAGCAGCCAAGACCAGGGGGTTAACTATGGCTACACCTTC
CDR3aa: CASSQDQGVNYGYTF

abundance: NA
j_gene: TRBJ1-5
v_gene: TRBV20-1
d_gene: NA
CDR3nt: TGCAGTGCTATTGGGGGCAATCAGCCCCAGCATTTT
CDR3aa: CSAIGGNQPQHF

abundance: many
j_gene: TRBJ2-5
v_gene: TRBV7-9
d_gene: NA
CDR3nt: TGTGCCAGCAGCGGGCCTCGGGTCGTGGGTCCCCAGTACTTC
CDR3aa: CASSGPRVVGPQYF

abundance: many
j_gene: TRBJ2-7
v_gene: TRBV27
d_gene: TRBD1
CDR3nt: TGTGCCAGCAGTTTACGTGGACAGGGGCTCTACGAGCAGTACTTC
CDR3aa: CASSLRGQGLYEQYF

abundance: NA
j_gene: TRBJ1-2
v_gene: TRBV9
d_gene: NA
CDR3nt: TGTGCCAGCAGCGCGGGCGGGGGCTCCCTAGGCTACACCTTC
CDR3aa: CASSAGGGSLGYTF

abundance: NA
j_gene: TRBJ2-7
v_gene: TRBV6-2/TRBV6-3
d_gene: TRBD2
CDR3nt: TGTGCCAGCAGTTACTATAGCGGGAGGGCCGACAACGAGCAGTACTTC
CDR3aa: CASSYYSGRADNEQYF

abundance: few
j_gene: TRBJ1-1
v_gene: TRBV18
d_gene: NA
CDR3nt: TGTGCCAGCTCACCGGAGGGGCACTCTGAAGCTTTCTTT
CDR3aa: CASSPEGHSEAFF

abundance: many
j_gene: TRBJ2-7
v_gene: TRBV11-2
d_gene: TRBD2
CDR3nt: TGTGCCAGCAGCTCAGTTGAGCGGGGGAGCTACGAGCAGTACTTC
CDR3aa: CASSSVERGSYEQYF

abundance: many
j_gene: TRBJ2-7
v_gene: TRBV6-1
d_gene: TRBD2
CDR3nt: TGTGCCAGCAGTGTACTAGCGGGAGAACACTACGAGCAGTACTTC
CDR3aa: CASSVLAGEHYEQYF

abundance: NA
j_gene: TRBJ1-3
v_gene: TRBV2
d_gene: NA
CDR3nt: TGTGCCAGCAGTACGGACAGCGAGCTCGGAAACACCATATATTTT
CDR3aa: CASSTDSELGNTIYF

abundance: many
j_gene: TRBJ2-5
v_gene: TRBV12-3/TRBV12-4
d_gene: NA
CDR3nt: TGTGCCAGCAGTACGGGCCCAGCCCAAGAGACCCAGTACTTC
CDR3aa: CASSTGPAQETQYF

abundance: many
j_gene: TRBJ1-1
v_gene: TRBV7-2
d_gene: TRBD1
CDR3nt: TGTGCCACCGGACAGGGTAGAGTGAACACTGAAGCTTTCTTT
CDR3aa: CATGQGRVNTEAFF

abundance: NA
j_gene: TRBJ1-1
v_gene: TRBV30
d_gene: TRBD1
CDR3nt: TGTGCCTGGAGTGCGAGCGATAGACAGGGGGTCACTGAAGCTTTCTTT
CDR3aa: CAWSASDRQGVTEAFF

abundance: NA
j_gene: TRBJ2-5
v_gene: TRBV6-5
d_gene: NA
CDR3nt: TGTGCCAGCAGTTACTTGAGCCGGGTTCAAGAGACCCAGTACTTC
CDR3aa: CASSYLSRVQETQYF

abundance: NA
j_gene: TRBJ2-1
v_gene: TRBV28
d_gene: NA
CDR3nt: TGTGCCAGCACCACTAGCCGGCTCGGTGAGCAGTTCTTC
CDR3aa: CASTTSRLGEQFF

abundance: NA
j_gene: TRBJ2-7
v_gene: TRBV7-8
d_gene: NA
CDR3nt: TGTGCCAGCAGCTTAGCGTGGGTCCACGAGCAGTACTTC
CDR3aa: CASSLAWVHEQYF

abundance: NA
j_gene: TRBJ2-1
v_gene: TRBV19
d_gene: NA
CDR3nt: TGTGCCAGTAGTATGAGCAGTAGCTCCTACAATGAGCAGTTCTTC
CDR3aa: CASSMSSSSYNEQFF